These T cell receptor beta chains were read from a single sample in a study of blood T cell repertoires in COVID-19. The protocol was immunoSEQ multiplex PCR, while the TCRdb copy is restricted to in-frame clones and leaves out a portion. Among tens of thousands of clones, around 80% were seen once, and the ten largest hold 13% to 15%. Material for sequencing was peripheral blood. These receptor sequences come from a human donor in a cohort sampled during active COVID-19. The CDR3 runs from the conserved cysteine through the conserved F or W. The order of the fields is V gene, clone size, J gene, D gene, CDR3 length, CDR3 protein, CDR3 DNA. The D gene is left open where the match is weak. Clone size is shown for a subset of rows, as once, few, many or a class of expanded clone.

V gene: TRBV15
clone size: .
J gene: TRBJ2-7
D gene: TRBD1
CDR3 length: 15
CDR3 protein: CATSLNRGFPYEQYF
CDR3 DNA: TGTGCCACCAGCCTCAACAGGGGGTTTCCCTACGAGCAGTACTTC

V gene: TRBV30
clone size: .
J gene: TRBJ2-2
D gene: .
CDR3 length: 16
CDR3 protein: CAGLSRDNLNTGELFF
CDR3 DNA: TGTGCCGGCCTCTCCCGGGACAACCTTAACACCGGGGAGCTGTTTTTT

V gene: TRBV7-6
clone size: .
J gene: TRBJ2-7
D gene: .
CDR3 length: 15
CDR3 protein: CASSLAHGSSYEQYF
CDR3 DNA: TGTGCCAGCAGCTTAGCGCACGGGAGCTCCTACGAGCAGTACTTC

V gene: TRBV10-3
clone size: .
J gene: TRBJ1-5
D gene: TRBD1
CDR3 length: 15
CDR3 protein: CAISEAGQGLQPQHF
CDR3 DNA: TGTGCCATCAGTGAGGCTGGACAGGGGTTGCAGCCCCAGCATTTT

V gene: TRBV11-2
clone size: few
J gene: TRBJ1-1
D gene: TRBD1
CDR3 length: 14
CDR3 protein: CASSPLTGWTEAFF
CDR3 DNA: TGTGCCAGCAGCCCATTGACAGGGTGGACTGAAGCTTTCTTT

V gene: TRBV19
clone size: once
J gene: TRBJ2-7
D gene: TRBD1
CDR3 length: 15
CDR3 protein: CASSREGQGAYEQYF
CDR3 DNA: TGTGCCAGTAGTAGAGAGGGGCAGGGGGCATACGAGCAGTACTTC

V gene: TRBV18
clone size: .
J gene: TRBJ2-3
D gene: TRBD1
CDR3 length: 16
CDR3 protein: CASSPRQGGNTDTQYF
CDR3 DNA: TGTGCCAGCTCGCCCCGCCAAGGGGGCAACACAGATACGCAGTATTTT

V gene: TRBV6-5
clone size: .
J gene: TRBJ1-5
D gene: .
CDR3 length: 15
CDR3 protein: CASSRQKGSNQPQHF
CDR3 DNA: TGTGCCAGCAGCAGACAGAAAGGAAGCAATCAGCCCCAGCATTTT

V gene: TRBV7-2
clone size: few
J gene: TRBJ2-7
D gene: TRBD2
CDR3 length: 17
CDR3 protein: CASSLTYSGGPSYEQYF
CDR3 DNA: TGTGCCAGCAGCTTAACCTATAGCGGGGGACCCTCCTACGAGCAGTACTTC

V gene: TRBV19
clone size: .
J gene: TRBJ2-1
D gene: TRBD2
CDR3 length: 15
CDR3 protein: CASSIVGAGEGEQFF
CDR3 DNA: TGTGCCAGTAGTATAGTTGGGGCGGGAGAGGGTGAGCAGTTCTTC

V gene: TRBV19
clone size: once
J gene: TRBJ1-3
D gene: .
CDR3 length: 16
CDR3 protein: CASSPLEGGLGNTIYF
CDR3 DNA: TGTGCCAGTAGTCCGCTAGAGGGCGGACTAGGAAACACCATATATTTT

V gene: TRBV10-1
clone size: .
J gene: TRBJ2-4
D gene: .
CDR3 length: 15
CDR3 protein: CASSESRGAKNIQYF
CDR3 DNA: TGCGCCAGCAGTGAGTCGAGAGGGGCCAAAAACATTCAGTACTTC

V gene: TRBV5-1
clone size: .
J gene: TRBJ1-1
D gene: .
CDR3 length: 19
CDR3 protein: CASSWILGGHNGYITEAFF
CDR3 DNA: TGCGCCAGCAGCTGGATCCTCGGGGGGCATAATGGCTACATCACTGAAGCTTTCTTT

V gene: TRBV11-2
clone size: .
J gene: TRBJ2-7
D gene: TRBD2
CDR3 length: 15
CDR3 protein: CASSLKSGSQHEQYF
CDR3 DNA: TGTGCCAGCAGCTTAAAGAGCGGGAGTCAGCACGAGCAGTACTTC

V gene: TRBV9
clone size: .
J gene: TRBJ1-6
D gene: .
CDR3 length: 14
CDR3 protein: CASSPDRMNSPLHF
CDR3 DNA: TGTGCCAGCAGCCCGGACAGAATGAATTCACCCCTCCACTTT

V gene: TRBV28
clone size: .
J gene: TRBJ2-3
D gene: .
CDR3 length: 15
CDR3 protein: CASSPPVASTDTQYF
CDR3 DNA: TGTGCCAGCAGTCCCCCGGTAGCTAGCACAGATACGCAGTATTTT

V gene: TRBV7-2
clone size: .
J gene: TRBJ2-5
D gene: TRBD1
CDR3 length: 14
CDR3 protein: CASSRGTGQETQYF
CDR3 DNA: TGTGCCAGCAGCCGGGGGACAGGGCAAGAGACCCAGTACTTC

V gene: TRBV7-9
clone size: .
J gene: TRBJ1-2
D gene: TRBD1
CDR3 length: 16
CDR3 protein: CASSPDRVNRGYGYTF
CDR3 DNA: TGTGCCAGCAGCCCCGACAGGGTAAATAGGGGCTATGGCTACACCTTC

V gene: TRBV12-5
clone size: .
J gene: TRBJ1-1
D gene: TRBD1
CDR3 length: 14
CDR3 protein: CASGWGYRDSEAFF
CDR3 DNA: TGTGCTAGTGGTTGGGGGTACCGGGACAGTGAAGCTTTCTTT

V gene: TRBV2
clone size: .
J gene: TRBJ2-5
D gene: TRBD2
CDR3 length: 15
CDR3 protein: CASSQTASGGQTQYF
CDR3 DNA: TGTGCCAGCAGCCAAACGGCTAGCGGGGGTCAGACCCAGTACTTC

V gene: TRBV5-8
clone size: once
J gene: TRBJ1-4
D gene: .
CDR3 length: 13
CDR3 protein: CASSLDIREKLFF
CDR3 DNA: TGTGCCAGCAGCTTGGACATCAGGGAAAAACTGTTTTTT

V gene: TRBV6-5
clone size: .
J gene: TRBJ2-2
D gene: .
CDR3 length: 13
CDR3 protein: CASPGFWTGELFF
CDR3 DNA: TGTGCCAGTCCAGGTTTTTGGACCGGGGAGCTGTTTTTT

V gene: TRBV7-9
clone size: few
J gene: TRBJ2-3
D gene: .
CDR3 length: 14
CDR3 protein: CASSHKTGTDTQYF
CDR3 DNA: TGTGCCAGCAGCCATAAGACAGGCACAGATACGCAGTATTTT

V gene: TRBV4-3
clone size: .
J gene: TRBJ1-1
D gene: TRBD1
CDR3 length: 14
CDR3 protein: CASSQDTTGYEAFF
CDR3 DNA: TGCGCCAGCAGCCAAGACACGACAGGGTATGAAGCTTTCTTT

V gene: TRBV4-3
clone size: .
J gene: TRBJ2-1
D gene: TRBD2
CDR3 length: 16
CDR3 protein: CASSQSLAGGIDEQFF
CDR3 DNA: TGCGCCAGCAGCCAATCCCTTGCGGGGGGTATTGATGAGCAGTTCTTC

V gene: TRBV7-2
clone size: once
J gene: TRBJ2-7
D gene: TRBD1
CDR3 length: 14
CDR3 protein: CASSLGDRVHEQYF
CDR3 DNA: TGTGCCAGCAGCTTAGGAGACAGGGTCCACGAGCAGTACTTC

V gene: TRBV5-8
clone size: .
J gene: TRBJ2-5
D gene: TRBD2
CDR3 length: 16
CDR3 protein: CASSKLAANLGETQYF
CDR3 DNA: TGTGCCAGCAGCAAACTAGCGGCAAACTTGGGGGAGACCCAGTACTTC

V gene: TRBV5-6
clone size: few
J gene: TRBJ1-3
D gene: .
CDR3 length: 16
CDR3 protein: CASSLVVRSSGNTIYF
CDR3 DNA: TGTGCCAGCAGCTTGGTCGTCCGGAGCTCTGGAAACACCATATATTTT

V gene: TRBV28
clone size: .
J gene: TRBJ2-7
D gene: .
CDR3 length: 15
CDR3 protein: CATTIGTSPTYEQYF
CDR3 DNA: TGTGCCACCACCATCGGGACATCCCCAACCTACGAGCAGTACTTC

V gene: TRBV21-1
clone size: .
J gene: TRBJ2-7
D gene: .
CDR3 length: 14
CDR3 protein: CASSNPTDDYEQYF
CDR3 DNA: TGTGCCAGCAGCAACCCGACAGACGACTACGAGCAGTACTTC

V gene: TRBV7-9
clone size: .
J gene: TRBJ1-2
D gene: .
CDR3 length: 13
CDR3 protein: CASSLEQALGYTF
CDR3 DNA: TGTGCCAGCAGCTTAGAACAGGCATTAGGCTACACCTTC

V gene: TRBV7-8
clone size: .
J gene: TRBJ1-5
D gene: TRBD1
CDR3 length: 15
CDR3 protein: CASSLHDRGGQPQHF
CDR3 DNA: TGTGCCAGCAGCTTACACGACAGGGGAGGTCAGCCCCAGCATTTT

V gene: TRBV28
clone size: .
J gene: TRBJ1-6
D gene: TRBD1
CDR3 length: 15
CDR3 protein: CASSFGDRGRSPLHF
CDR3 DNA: TGTGCCAGCAGTTTTGGAGACAGGGGACGTTCACCCCTCCACTTT

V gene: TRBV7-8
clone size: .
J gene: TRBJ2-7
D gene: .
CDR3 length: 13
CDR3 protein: CASSLALMREQYF
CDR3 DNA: TGTGCCAGCAGCTTAGCCCTAATGAGGGAGCAGTACTTC

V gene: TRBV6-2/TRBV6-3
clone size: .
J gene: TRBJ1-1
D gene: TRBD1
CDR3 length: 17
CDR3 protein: CASSSRSTGVTNTEAFF
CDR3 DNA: TGTGCCAGCAGTTCGCGGTCCACAGGGGTTACGAACACTGAAGCTTTCTTT

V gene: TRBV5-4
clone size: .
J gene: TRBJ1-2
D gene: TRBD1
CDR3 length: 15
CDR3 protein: CASSPGTGGQYGYTF
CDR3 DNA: TGTGCCAGCAGCCCTGGGACAGGTGGGCAGTATGGCTACACCTTC

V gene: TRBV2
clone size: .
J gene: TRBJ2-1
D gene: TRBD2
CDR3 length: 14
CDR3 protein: CASMLGLAVLMQFF
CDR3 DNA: TGTGCCAGCATGTTGGGACTAGCGGTGTTAATGCAGTTCTTC

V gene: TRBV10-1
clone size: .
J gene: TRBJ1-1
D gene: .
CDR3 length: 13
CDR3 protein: CASSGHPNTEAFF
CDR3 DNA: TGCGCCAGCAGCGGACATCCGAACACTGAAGCTTTCTTT

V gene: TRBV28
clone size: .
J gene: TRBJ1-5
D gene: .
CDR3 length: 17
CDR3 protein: CASSPRRRGRGDQPQHF
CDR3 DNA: TGTGCCAGCAGTCCTAGGCGCCGAGGGCGGGGTGATCAGCCCCAGCATTTT

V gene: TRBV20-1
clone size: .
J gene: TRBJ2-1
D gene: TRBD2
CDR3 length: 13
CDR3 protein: CSASDGIREGPFF
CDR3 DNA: TGCAGTGCTAGTGACGGGATCCGGGAGGGGCCGTTCTTC

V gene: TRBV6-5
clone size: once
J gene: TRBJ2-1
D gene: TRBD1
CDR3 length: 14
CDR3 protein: CASRRISGTGEQFF
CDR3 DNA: TGTGCCAGCAGAAGGATCTCCGGGACAGGGGAGCAGTTCTTC

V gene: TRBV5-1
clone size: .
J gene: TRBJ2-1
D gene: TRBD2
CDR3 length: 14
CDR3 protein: CASAETSTHREQFF
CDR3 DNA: TGCGCCAGCGCCGAGACTAGCACTCACAGGGAGCAGTTCTTC

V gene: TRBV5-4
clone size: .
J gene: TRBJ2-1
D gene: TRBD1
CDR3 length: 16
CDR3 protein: CASSLRTGWRFNEQFF
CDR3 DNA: TGTGCCAGCAGCCTGCGGACAGGGTGGAGATTCAATGAGCAGTTCTTC